These 27 T cell receptor beta chains originate from one sample sequenced in a study of blood T cell repertoires in COVID-19. Some clones are missing from TCRdb's copy, which holds only in-frame ones; the method was immunoSEQ multiplex PCR. The repertoire holds 400,000 or so clones, with about 87% as singletons. What was sequenced was PBMCs or T cells enriched from blood (not recorded which). Receptors originate from a man aged 40-50 years in a cohort exposed to, infected with or recovered from COVID-19 (not recorded which).

Note on this clone: The same CDR3 is also encoded by other DNA sequences in this sample. V is TRBV14 and J is TRBJ2-1; possibly TRBD2 for D (5 bases). The V end was cut by 4 bases, the J end by 1 base, with 11 bases between. This CDR3 is built from 15 residues. Germline CDR1 reads SGHDN; CDR2 reads FVKESK. The CDR3 protein is CASSPLAGSYNEQFF. CDR3 DNA sequence: TGTGCCAGCAGCCCTCTAGCTGGATCCTACAATGAGCAGTTCTTC.

The chain carries TRBV3-1 (or the pseudogene TRBV3-2) and TRBJ2-2, with TRBD2 matching over 7 bases. The CDR3 is 16 amino acids. V lost 4 bases and J lost 3; bases outside the gene matches: 8. Germline V lookup: CDR1 LGHDT, CDR2 YNNKEL (reference sequence). The CDR3 nucleotides read TGTGCCAGCAGCCGTCGAGGCGGGAGTGACACCGGGGAGCTGTTTTTT. It specifies CASSRRGGSDTGELFF.

The V gene is TRBV12-5, the J gene TRBJ2-7; TRBD2 aligns across 13 bases. This CDR3 is 17 amino acids long. Trimming cost V 0 bases and J 1 base; bases outside gene matches: 3. Germline assignment: CDR1 LGHNT and CDR2 FRNRAP. In DNA form, the CDR3 reads TGTGCTAGTGGTTTGGTACTGGGACTAGCGGGGTCCTACGAGCAGTACTTC. As protein: CASGLVLGLAGSYEQYF.

The chain couples TRBV5-1 to TRBJ1-2; no reliable D call. The CDR3 length is 13 residues. V lost 3 bases and J lost 4, with 10 bases in between. The germline V gene encodes CDR1 SGHRS and CDR2 YFSETQ. The CDR3 here is CASSSQTAYGYTF. The CDR3 DNA reads TGCGCCAGCAGCTCCCAAACAGCCTATGGCTACACCTTC.

The chain recombines TRBV18 with TRBJ2-1; D is unclear. With 0 bases removed from V and 7 bases from J, the gap between germline ends came to 7 bases. The germline V gene has CDR1 KGHSH and CDR2 LQKENI. The CDR3 length is 13 residues. CDR3 sequence (DNA): TGTGCCAGCTCACCACCGAATGAGAATGAGCAGTTCTTC. Translation gives CASSPPNENEQFF.

In this sample, this clone turned up a few times. The chain uses TRBV6-5 and TRBJ1-6, with 7 bases that match TRBD1. The CDR3 runs to 15 residues. Germline trimming cut 0 bases from V and 7 bases from J; bases unmatched to any gene: 3. Germline assignment: CDR1 MNHEY and CDR2 SVGAGI. The CDR3: CASSYSTGTNSPLHF. CDR3 in DNA: TGTGCCAGCAGTTACTCGACAGGGACGAATTCACCCCTCCACTTT.

The chain couples TRBV2 to TRBJ1-5; weak D call: TRBD1 (6 bases). The CDR3 length is 13 residues. V lost 7 bases to trimming and J lost 4 bases, with 11 bases between them. Germline lookup yields CDR1 SNHLY and CDR2 FYNNEI. The CDR3 protein is CASTKGGNQPQHF. CDR3 DNA sequence: TGTGCCAGCACCAAGGGGGGGAATCAGCCCCAGCATTTT.

CDR3 bases: TGCGCCAGCAACGACTACCTCACCGGGGAGCTGTTTTTT. This sequence encodes CASNDYLTGELFF. The chain employs TRBV10-2 and TRBJ2-2; perhaps TRBD2 as D (5 bases). Germline V gene sequence: CDR1 WSHSY, CDR2 SAAADI. CDR3 length: 13 residues. Trimming pared 7 bases from V and 4 bases from J, leaving 10 bases between.

DNA for the CDR3: TGTGCCAGCAGCCACGGGACTCCCCGGGGCAATGAGCAGTTCTTC. Translation gives CASSHGTPRGNEQFF. This rearrangement joins TRBV3-1 (or the pseudogene TRBV3-2) to TRBJ2-1; possible D gene TRBD2, 6 bases. The CDR3 sequence is 15 residues long. The germline V gene encodes CDR1 LGHDT and CDR2 YNNKEL (reference sequence). V was shortened by 3 bases and J by 6 bases, with 15 bases between the two germline ends.

This clone was found once. The chain links TRBV18 to TRBJ2-4; the D gene is possibly TRBD1 (5 bases). The CDR3 covers 13 residues. The germline V gene has CDR1 KGHSH and CDR2 LQKENI. The ends were cut back, 3 bases at V and 10 bases at J, with 13 bases in the middle. Written as DNA, the CDR3 is TGTGCCAGCTCACCCAGTAGGGGAAGAATTCAGTACTTC. This codes for CASSPSRGRIQYF.

The chain couples TRBV5-1 to TRBJ2-1; 11 bases map to TRBD2. V was pared by 4 bases and J by 15 bases, with 18 bases of the junction left unmatched. Germline V gene sequence: CDR1 SGHRS, CDR2 YFSETQ. CDR3 length: 16 residues. The CDR3 sequence is CASSPLAFTSGSSGFF. The CDR3 nucleotides are TGCGCCAGCAGCCCTCTGGCATTTACTAGCGGGAGTTCGGGGTTCTTC.

The chain carries TRBV10-2 and TRBJ1-5; D possibly corresponds to TRBD1 (6 bases). The V gene's germline CDR1 is WSHSY and CDR2 SAAADI. The CDR3 has 15 residues. V lost 1 base to trimming and J lost 3 bases, with 10 bases between them. CDR3: CASSEFRTDNQPQHF. DNA for the CDR3: TGCGCCAGCAGTGAGTTCCGGACAGACAATCAGCCCCAGCATTTT.

V gene TRBV9 combines with J gene TRBJ2-1; 9 bases align to TRBD2. After removal of 6 bases from V and 7 bases from J, the junction contained 8 bases not matched to a gene. From germline, CDR1 is SGDLS and CDR2 YYNGEE. The CDR3 loop spans 14 amino acids. In DNA form, the CDR3 reads TGTGCCAGCAACGTCGCGGGAGGGCCGAATGAGCAGTTCTTC. It encodes CASNVAGGPNEQFF.

The V gene is TRBV5-1, the J gene TRBJ1-4; TRBD1 matches 7 bases. V trimming: 4 bases; J trimming: 7 bases; junction bases outside the gene matches: 10. From germline, CDR1 is SGHRS and CDR2 YFSETQ. The CDR3 runs to 15 residues. In DNA, the CDR3 is TGCGCCAGCAGCAAAAACGGACAGGATGGTGAAAAACTGTTTTTT. Its protein is CASSKNGQDGEKLFF.

The chain carries TRBV9 and TRBJ2-1; TRBD1 matches at 9 bases. The J segment lost 6 bases and the V segment lost 3 bases, leaving 7 bases of the junction unmatched. This CDR3 has 15 residues. Germline CDR1 and CDR2: SGDLS and YYNGEE. CDR3 amino acids: CASSAYRDRANEQFF. The CDR3 DNA is TGTGCCAGCAGCGCTTACCGGGACAGGGCCAATGAGCAGTTCTTC.

J is TRBJ2-7 and V is TRBV5-8; D not resolved. CDR1 is SGHTS, CDR2 YDEGEE, per germline. V lost 0 bases and J 2 bases, leaving 12 bases between the germline ends. This CDR3 comprises 15 residues. The CDR3 sequence: CASSLVVSGPYEQYF. As DNA, the CDR3 is TGTGCCAGCAGCTTGGTGGTTAGTGGGCCCTACGAGCAGTACTTC.

The genes are TRBV4-1 and TRBJ1-1, with 8 positions matching TRBD1. Trimming cost V 1 base and J 4 bases; bases outside gene matches: 5. This CDR3 has 15 amino acids. CDR1 is MGHRA and CDR2 is YSYEKL in the germline V gene. CDR3 bases: TGCGCCAGCAGCCAAGGTACAGGGGGGACCACTGAAGCTTTCTTT. It specifies CASSQGTGGTTEAFF.

The chain couples TRBV9 to TRBJ2-7, with TRBD1 matching over 7 bases. This CDR3 region has 16 residues. Unmatched junction bases numbered 6, after V lost 0 bases and J lost 0 bases. CDR1 is SGDLS and CDR2 is YYNGEE in the germline V gene. In DNA form, the CDR3 reads TGTGCCAGCAGCGTAGCGGCACAGGGGAGCTCCTACGAGCAGTACTTC. Its protein is CASSVAAQGSSYEQYF.

The V call is TRBV3-1 (or the pseudogene TRBV3-2), the J call TRBJ1-3, with a possible D match to TRBD1 (5 bases). Germline V gives CDR1 LGHDT, CDR2 YNNKEL (reference sequence). This CDR3 has 14 residues. V shed 4 bases and J shed 4 bases, with 11 bases lying between them. The CDR3 DNA is TGTGCCAGCAGCCCCCGGACAAGGGGAAACACCATATATTTT. Protein sequence: CASSPRTRGNTIYF.

The chain employs TRBV10-1 and TRBJ1-6, with 11 bases identical to TRBD1. Germline V gene sequence: CDR1 WNHNN, CDR2 SYGVQD (reference sequence). The V and J ends lost 11 bases and 10 bases, in that order; junction bases with no gene match: 7. The CDR3 is 13 amino acids. CDR3 nucleotides: TGCGCCTCCGGGGACAGGGGGGAATCACCCCTCCACTTT. Its protein is CASGDRGESPLHF.

In its sample, this clone was seen once. This chain joins TRBV27 and TRBJ2-6, with D maybe TRBD1 (6 bases). Germline V gene sequence: CDR1 MNHEY, CDR2 SMNVEV (reference sequence). The V and J ends lost 0 bases and 0 bases respectively, with 15 bases between them. This CDR3 is built from 19 residues. CDR3: CASSLSPARGNSGANVLTF. For the CDR3, the DNA is TGTGCCAGCAGTTTATCCCCAGCCAGGGGTAACTCTGGGGCCAACGTCCTGACTTTC. Full variable domain (missing parts from reference TRBV27 and TRBJ2-6): EAQVTQNPRYLITVTGKKLTVTCSQNMNHEYMSWYRQDPGLGLRQIYYSMNVEVTDKGDVPEGYKVSRKEKRNFPLILESPSPNQTSLYFCASSLSPARGNSGANVLTFGAGSRLTVL.

The sample holds a few counts of this clone. The CDR3 loop is CASSNSGGAYNEQFF. In DNA form, the CDR3 reads TGTGCCAGTAGCAATAGCGGGGGGGCTTACAATGAGCAGTTCTTC. This chain connects TRBV19 to TRBJ2-1, with 11 positions matching TRBD2. The V and J ends lost 6 bases and 4 bases, in that order; junction bases with no gene match: 5. Germline CDR1 is LNHDA and CDR2 is SQIVND (reference sequence). The CDR3 sequence is 15 residues long.

This chain joins TRBV6-1 and TRBJ1-2; 7 positions match TRBD1. Looked up from germline, CDR1 is MNHNS and CDR2 is SASEGT. V dropped 3 bases and J dropped 2; count of bases not matched to a gene: 6. This CDR3 is 15 amino acids long. CDR3 nucleotides: TGTGCCAGCAGTGATATTGGGACAGTCAACTATGGCTACACCTTC. Protein: CASSDIGTVNYGYTF.

V gene TRBV7-8 combines with J gene TRBJ2-7; 9 nucleotides agree with TRBD1. Germline V lookup: CDR1 SGHVS, CDR2 FQNEAQ. Losses at the gene ends were 5 bases for V and 0 bases for J; bases not matched to a gene: 8. The CDR3 runs to 16 residues. CDR3 sequence (DNA): TGTGCCAGCAGCGCCCAAGGACAGGGGAGCTCCTACGAGCAGTACTTC. Its protein is CASSAQGQGSSYEQYF.

CDR3 sequence: CASSLVSQGGSPLHF. The CDR3 DNA reads as TGTGCCAGCAGCTTAGTATCGCAGGGTGGGTCACCCCTCCACTTT. V usage is TRBV7-2 and J usage is TRBJ1-6, with D possibly TRBD1 on 5 matching bases. Germline V gives CDR1 SGHTA, CDR2 FQGNSA. The CDR3 is made up of 15 amino acids. Trimming took off 1 base at V and 10 bases at J, with 14 bases between the two ends.

The genes are TRBV19 and TRBJ1-6; the match to TRBD1 covers 10 bases. This CDR3 has 14 residues. Germline V lookup: CDR1 LNHDA, CDR2 SQIVND (reference sequence). V trimming: 6 bases; J trimming: 8 bases; junction bases outside the gene matches: 4. CDR3 nucleotide sequence: TGTGCCAGTAGGATGACAGGGGGCTATTCACCCCTCCACTTT. Its translation: CASRMTGGYSPLHF.

The gene calls are TRBV5-1 and TRBJ1-1, with TRBD1 identical over 9 bases. J gave up 4 bases and V 4 bases, and 8 bases lay outside the gene matches. Germline V lookup: CDR1 SGHRS, CDR2 YFSETQ. This CDR3 spans 15 amino acids. CDR3 nucleotide sequence: TGCGCCAGCAGCCCGGGACAGGGCTTGGGCACTGAAGCTTTCTTT. It codes for CASSPGQGLGTEAFF. Drawing the rest from reference TRBV5-1 and TRBJ1-1, the complete variable domain is KAGVTQTPRYLIKTRGQQVTLSCSPISGHRSVSWYQQTPGQGLQFLFEYFSETQRNKGNFPGRFSGRQFSNSRSEMNVSTLELGDSALYLCASSPGQGLGTEAFFGQGTRLTVV.